The entry that follows covers one T cell receptor (beta chain) sequence. Its target antigen remains unknown. One base away there is no much larger clone; base qualities are not given. The data derive from a study of cytomegalovirus exposure and HLA in healthy donors (dated by TCRdb to the late 2010s). With respect to the entire study: According to a later analysis, one platform produced both the roughly 130 validation repertoires and the roughly 650 repertoires of the first cohort. Along with the roughly 670-subject first cohort, a separate validation cohort of over a hundred different subjects was used. The aim of the study was to test whether cataloging public T cell receptors could identify signatures of past pathogen exposure. High-throughput TCR immunosequencing, statistical association of individual TCRs with disease status, and machine learning were combined to predict cytomegalovirus infection status.

The donors were included in the validation cohort of roughly 130 subjects, a group kept apart from the approximately 670-subject first cohort. The paper's findings and limits, for the study overall: A later analysis had no HLA typing for the validation cohort, so co-occurrence there was scored across all 110 or so repertoires. Three of the identified cytomegalovirus-associated TCR beta chains were confirmed in vitro to be specific for cytomegalovirus antigens. Most TCR sequences were observed very rarely across donors, whereas some public TCRs were present in many individuals. In the study, about 150 TCR beta chains were listed as associated with cytomegalovirus. The classifier was reported to diagnose cytomegalovirus status with high specificity and sensitivity in both the original cohort and the validation cohort. A later analysis found that TCRs clustered in the first cohort also tended to co-occur in the 95 to 150 validation repertoires, with 94% of cluster scores above 0. The authors suggested that the approach could potentially be extended to other disease states and immunological phenotypes.

Libraries came from the immunoSEQ multiplex PCR assay. Processing in the source paper ran as follows. To diagnose cytomegalovirus status from the catalog of TCR beta chain sequences, a statistical classification framework was built. TCRdb took this table from immuneACCESS and kept in-frame rearrangements with V and J called. Such tables lack part of the clones; where checked against another copy, unresolved V genes explain under half of the gap, and the rest is unexplained. D and trimming come from the DNA, and the V and J calls and clone size come from that table. Here the sample has around 60,000 clones; 90% to 96% occur a single time. The ten largest clones represent more than 0.95% of the sample. There are 15 amino acids in the CDR3, from cysteine to phenylalanine inclusive. The kept DNA is CDR3 alone, 45 bases in frame from the first base.

This receptor was taken from a woman younger than 30 in good health and CMV-seronegative. Recombination connected TRBV12-2 to TRBJ2-6; TRBD1, the table's D call, lacks a check against the DNA. TRBV12-2 has pseudogene status. Sequenced input: PBMCs. The CDR3 reads as follows: CASRLVGDLANVLTF. The sequence in DNA is TGTGCAAGTCGCTTAGTAGGGGATCTGGCCAACGTCCTGACTTTC.